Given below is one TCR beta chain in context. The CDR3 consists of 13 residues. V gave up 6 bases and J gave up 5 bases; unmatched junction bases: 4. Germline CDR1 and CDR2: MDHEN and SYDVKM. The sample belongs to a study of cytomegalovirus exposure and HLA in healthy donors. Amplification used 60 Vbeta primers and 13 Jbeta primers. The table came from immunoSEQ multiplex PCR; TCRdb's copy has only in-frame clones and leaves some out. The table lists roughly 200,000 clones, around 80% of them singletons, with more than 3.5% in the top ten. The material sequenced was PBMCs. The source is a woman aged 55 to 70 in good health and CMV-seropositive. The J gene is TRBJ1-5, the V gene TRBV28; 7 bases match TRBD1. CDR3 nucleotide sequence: TGTGCCAGCAGGACAGGGTTTGATCAGCCCCAGCATTTT. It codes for CASRTGFDQPQHF.